Presented here are 5 T cell receptor beta chains from one specimen sequenced in a study of response to subunit inactivated influenza vaccine. TCRdb reanalysed the RT-PCR reads using MiXCR and keeps one entry per CDR3 protein. Found here are 150,000 to 200,000 distinct CDR3 sequences, about 12% of them singletons; the top ten hold about 31%. The sample also formed part of further work on T cells expressing NK-cell markers. This second report adds: 5'RACE template switching built TCR beta cDNA with unique molecular identifiers.

This material consisted of CD8+ T cells sorted from PBMCs, taken 12 days after vaccination. All receptors derive from a man aged 45-60 years who received an inactivated influenza vaccine.

The table lists this clonotype with many counts. This sequence joins TRBV28 and TRBJ2-1, with a weak D call TRBD2 (6 bases). The V gene's germline CDR1 is MDHEN and CDR2 SYDVKM. The CDR3 length is 12 residues. Trimming shortened V by 6 bases and J by 8 bases, and 11 bases separated the two germline ends. The CDR3 bases are TGTGCCAGCAGCCCGGGGGAGGATGAGCAGTTCTTC. Its protein product is CASSPGEDEQFF.

The sample holds a few counts of this clonotype. One end of the junction does not line up with germline, which may come from a read error. The CDR3 spells CASRLGENYEQYF. CDR3 DNA: TGCGCCAGCAGGTTGGGGGAAAACTACGAGCAGTACTTC. V gene TRBV5-1 combines with J gene TRBJ2-7; either TRBD1 or TRBD2 may fit D (5 bases each). The CDR3 has 13 residues. Germline-derived CDR1 and CDR2 are SGHRS and YFSETQ. The complete variable domain, with remaining parts taken from reference TRBV5-1 and TRBJ2-7, reads KAGVTQTPRYLIKTRGQQVTLSCSPISGHRSVSWYQQTPGQGLQFLFEYFSETQRNKGNFPGRFSGRQFSNSRSEMNVSTLELGDSALYLCASRLGENYEQYFGPGTRLTVT.

This clonotype appeared once. Since a much larger clone is just one base distant, this may be a read error. The chain has TRBV9 and TRBJ2-1; 11 bases are a match to TRBD1. There are 15 residues in the CDR3. Germline V lookup: CDR1 SGDLS, CDR2 YYNGEE. The CDR3 DNA reads as TGTGTCAGCAGCGGGACAGGGGGCTCCTACAATGAGCAGTTCTTC. Translation gives CVSSGTGGSYNEQFF.

The chain links TRBV25-1 to TRBJ2-2, with D unclear. V lost 3 bases to trimming and J lost 6 bases, with 5 bases between them. This CDR3 contains 12 residues. CDR1 is MGHDK, CDR2 SYGVNS, per germline. Here the CDR3 reads CASSDSPGELFF. CDR3 DNA sequence: TGTGCCAGCAGTGATAGTCCCGGGGAGCTGTTTTTT.

This clonotype has just a few counts. V gene TRBV5-1 combines with J gene TRBJ2-5; perhaps TRBD2 as D (6 bases). The CDR3 length is 15 residues. Germline CDR1 reads SGHRS; CDR2 reads YFSETQ. Trimming cost V 0 bases and J 5 bases, with 14 bases left between them. The CDR3: CASSLAEAAGETQYF. CDR3 nucleotides: TGCGCCAGCAGCTTGGCCGAGGCGGCGGGGGAGACCCAGTACTTC. Supplemented by reference TRBV5-1 and TRBJ2-5, the full variable domain reads KAGVTQTPRYLIKTRGQQVTLSCSPISGHRSVSWYQQTPGQGLQFLFEYFSETQRNKGNFPGRFSGRQFSNSRSEMNVSTLELGDSALYLCASSLAEAAGETQYFGPGTRLLVL.